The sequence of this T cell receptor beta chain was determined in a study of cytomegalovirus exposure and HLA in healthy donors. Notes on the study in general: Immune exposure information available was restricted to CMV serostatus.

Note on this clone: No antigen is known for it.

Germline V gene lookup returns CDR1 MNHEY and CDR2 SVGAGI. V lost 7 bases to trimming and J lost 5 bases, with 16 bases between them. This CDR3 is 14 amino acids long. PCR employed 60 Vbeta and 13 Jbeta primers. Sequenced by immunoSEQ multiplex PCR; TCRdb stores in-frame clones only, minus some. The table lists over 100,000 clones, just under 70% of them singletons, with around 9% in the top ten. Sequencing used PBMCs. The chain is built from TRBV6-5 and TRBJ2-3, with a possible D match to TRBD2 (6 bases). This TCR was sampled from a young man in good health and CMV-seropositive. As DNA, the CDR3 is TGTGCCAGCACGCCTCCCGGGGGTATAGATACGCAGTATTTT. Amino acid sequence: CASTPPGGIDTQYF.